This T cell receptor (beta chain) was identified during a study of blood T cell repertoires in COVID-19. Study context: PBMCs, B-cell-depleted T cells, or T cells were the source of the cDNA or gDNA that made up the material.

This CDR3 contains 14 residues. The J segment lost 6 bases and the V segment lost 6 bases, leaving 5 bases of the junction unmatched. From germline, CDR1 is MNHNY and CDR2 SVGAGI (reference sequence). Original data processing: Researchers report that nucleated cell counts were estimated from reference gene primer amplification. The repertoire was sequenced with immunoSEQ multiplex PCR; TCRdb's copy has only in-frame clones and lacks some. The V and J calls and clone size were taken over from that table, and D and trimming were inferred from the DNA. The table includes about 83,000 clones, roughly 80% detected once.

The source is an elderly woman with acute or convalescent COVID-19. Sequenced material: peripheral blood. The chain employs TRBV6-6 and TRBJ1-4, with 9 bases fitting TRBD1. The CDR3 coding sequence is TGTGCCAGCAGCGATCGGACAGGGGATGAAAAACTGTTTTTT. Its protein is CASSDRTGDEKLFF.